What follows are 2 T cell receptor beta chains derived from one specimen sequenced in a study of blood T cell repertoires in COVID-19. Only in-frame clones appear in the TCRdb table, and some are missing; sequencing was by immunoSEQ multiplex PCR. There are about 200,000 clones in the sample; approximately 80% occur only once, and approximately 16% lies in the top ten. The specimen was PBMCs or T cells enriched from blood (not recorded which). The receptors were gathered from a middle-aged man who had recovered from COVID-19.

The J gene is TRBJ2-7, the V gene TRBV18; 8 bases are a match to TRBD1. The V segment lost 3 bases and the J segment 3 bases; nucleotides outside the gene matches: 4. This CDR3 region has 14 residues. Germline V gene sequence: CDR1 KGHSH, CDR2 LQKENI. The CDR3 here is CASSPQGAGYEQYF. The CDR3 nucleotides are TGTGCCAGCTCACCCCAGGGGGCGGGCTACGAGCAGTACTTC.

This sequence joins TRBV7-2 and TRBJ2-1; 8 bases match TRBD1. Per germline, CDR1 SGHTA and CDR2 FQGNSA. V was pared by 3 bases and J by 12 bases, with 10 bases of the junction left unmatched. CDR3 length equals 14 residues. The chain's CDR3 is CASSLRTGTMGQFF. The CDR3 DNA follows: TGTGCCAGCAGCTTGAGGACAGGGACAATGGGGCAGTTCTTC.